The clone carrying this TCR beta chain was seen only once. This specimen belongs to a study of cytomegalovirus exposure and HLA in healthy donors. Primers included in the PCR were 60 Vbeta and 13 Jbeta primers. The repertoire was sequenced with immunoSEQ multiplex PCR; TCRdb's copy has only in-frame clones and lacks some. Here the sample spans approximately 190,000 clones, more than 70% being singletons. Trimming shortened V by 0 bases and J by 4 bases, and 13 bases separated the two germline ends. This CDR3 is built from 14 residues. CDR1 and CDR2 from the germline V gene are SQVTM and ANQGSEA. The specimen sequenced was PBMCs. The clonotype was recovered from a man aged 35-49 years in good health and CMV-seropositive. This chain joins TRBV29-1 and TRBJ2-7; D is undetermined. DNA of the CDR3: TGCAGCGTTGAAGATGGGCGAATTGGGTACGAGCAGTACTTC. As protein: CSVEDGRIGYEQYF.